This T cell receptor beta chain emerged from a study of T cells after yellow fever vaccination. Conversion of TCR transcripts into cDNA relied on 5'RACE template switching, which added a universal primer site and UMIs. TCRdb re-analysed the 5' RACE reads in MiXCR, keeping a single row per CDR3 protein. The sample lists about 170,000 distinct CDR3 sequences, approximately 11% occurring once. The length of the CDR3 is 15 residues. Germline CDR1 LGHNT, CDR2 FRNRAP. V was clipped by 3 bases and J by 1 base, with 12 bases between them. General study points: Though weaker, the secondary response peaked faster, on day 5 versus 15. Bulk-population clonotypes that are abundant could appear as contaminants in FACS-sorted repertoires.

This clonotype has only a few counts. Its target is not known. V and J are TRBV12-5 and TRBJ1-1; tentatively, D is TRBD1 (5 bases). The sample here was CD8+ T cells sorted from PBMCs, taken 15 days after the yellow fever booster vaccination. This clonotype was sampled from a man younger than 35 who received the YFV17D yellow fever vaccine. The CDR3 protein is CASGLGVRGNTEAFF. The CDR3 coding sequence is TGTGCTAGTGGTTTAGGGGTAAGGGGGAACACTGAAGCTTTCTTT.